A selection of T cell receptor beta chains follows, all from one sample in a study of CD8+CD57+ T cells in acquired aplastic anemia. TCRdb passed the reads through MiXCR, listing each CDR3 protein once. The sample consists of 150,000 to 200,000 distinct CDR3 sequences, 35% to 55% of them appearing once. Sequenced input: sorted CD4+, CD8+, or CD8+CD57+ T cells (not recorded which) from PBMCs. Receptors were obtained from a human donor in good health. Both conserved end residues are part of each CDR3. A D gene is named only where the DNA matches it firmly. Some rows mark clone size as missing; the rest say once, few, many or name a class of expanded clone.

cdr3_nt: TGTGCCAGCCGCGTGGGAGAGCGGGAGAACAATGAGCAGTTCTTC
cdr3_aa: CASRVGERENNEQFF
clone_size: NA
v_call: TRBV2
d_call: TRBD2
j_call: TRBJ2-1

cdr3_nt: TGCAGTGCTAGACCTGCGGGTAATGAAAAACTGTTTTTT
cdr3_aa: CSARPAGNEKLFF
clone_size: many
v_call: TRBV20-1
d_call: NA
j_call: TRBJ1-4

cdr3_nt: TGTGCCAGCAGCTTAGCGCAAGCGGGAGGGGGTTACGAGCAGTACTTC
cdr3_aa: CASSLAQAGGGYEQYF
clone_size: NA
v_call: TRBV7-8
d_call: TRBD2
j_call: TRBJ2-7

cdr3_nt: TGCAGTGCTGCAGCGGAGACCCAGTACTTC
cdr3_aa: CSAAAETQYF
clone_size: NA
v_call: TRBV20-1
d_call: NA
j_call: TRBJ2-5

cdr3_nt: TGCAGTGCTAGAGGGAGCGGGAGCACAGATACGCAGTATTTT
cdr3_aa: CSARGSGSTDTQYF
clone_size: NA
v_call: TRBV20-1
d_call: NA
j_call: TRBJ2-3

cdr3_nt: TGCAGCGTTGAAACCCGACAGGGGAACTATGGCTACACCTTC
cdr3_aa: CSVETRQGNYGYTF
clone_size: NA
v_call: TRBV29-1
d_call: TRBD1
j_call: TRBJ1-2

cdr3_nt: TGCAGTGCTAGAGAACCTCGGACAGGGGGCGCGTACGAGCAGTACTTC
cdr3_aa: CSAREPRTGGAYEQYF
clone_size: NA
v_call: TRBV20-1
d_call: TRBD1
j_call: TRBJ2-7

cdr3_nt: TGCAGTGCTAGTTTTACCCAGCGGGAATCAGATACGCAGTATTTT
cdr3_aa: CSASFTQRESDTQYF
clone_size: many
v_call: TRBV20-1
d_call: TRBD2
j_call: TRBJ2-3

cdr3_nt: TGCAGCGGGAGGACAGGCGGCACAGATACGCAGTATTTT
cdr3_aa: CSGRTGGTDTQYF
clone_size: once
v_call: TRBV29-1
d_call: TRBD1
j_call: TRBJ2-3

cdr3_nt: TGTGCCAGCAGACCGGTAGGGGTCGCTAACTATGGCTACACCTTC
cdr3_aa: CASRPVGVANYGYTF
clone_size: many
v_call: TRBV12-3/TRBV12-4
d_call: NA
j_call: TRBJ1-2

cdr3_nt: TGTGCCAGCAGCAAAGGCGGGCGGGCTAGGATGGATGAGCAGTTCTTC
cdr3_aa: CASSKGGRARMDEQFF
clone_size: many
v_call: TRBV12-3/TRBV12-4
d_call: NA
j_call: TRBJ2-1

cdr3_nt: TGCAGTGCTAGAGCCCCGGACATCGAAGGGAATTCACCCCTCCACTTT
cdr3_aa: CSARAPDIEGNSPLHF
clone_size: NA
v_call: TRBV20-1
d_call: NA
j_call: TRBJ1-6

cdr3_nt: TGTGCCAGCAGCTTGACTAGCGGGAGGACAGAGCAGTTCTTC
cdr3_aa: CASSLTSGRTEQFF
clone_size: many
v_call: TRBV7-6
d_call: TRBD2
j_call: TRBJ2-1

cdr3_nt: TGTGCCACCGTCGTTATGAGTTCACCCCTCCACTTT
cdr3_aa: CATVVMSSPLHF
clone_size: NA
v_call: TRBV24-1
d_call: NA
j_call: TRBJ1-6

cdr3_nt: TGCGCCAGCAGCTTGGCCACAGGGGGTGGAACTGAAGCTTTCTTT
cdr3_aa: CASSLATGGGTEAFF
clone_size: many
v_call: TRBV5-1
d_call: TRBD1
j_call: TRBJ1-1

cdr3_nt: TGTGCCACCAGCAGGGACAGGGAAACCGATGAGCAGTTCTTC
cdr3_aa: CATSRDRETDEQFF
clone_size: few
v_call: TRBV15
d_call: TRBD1
j_call: TRBJ2-1

cdr3_nt: TGCAGTGCTAGAGACCGAAGCGGGGACATTTACAATGAGCAGTTCTTC
cdr3_aa: CSARDRSGDIYNEQFF
clone_size: NA
v_call: TRBV20-1
d_call: NA
j_call: TRBJ2-1

cdr3_nt: TGTGCCAGCAGTGAAAGGGACACCTGGGCTTTCTTT
cdr3_aa: CASSERDTWAFF
clone_size: NA
v_call: TRBV28
d_call: NA
j_call: TRBJ1-1

cdr3_nt: TGTGCCAGCAGGGTTGGGGCCAACGTCCTGACTTTC
cdr3_aa: CASRVGANVLTF
clone_size: few
v_call: TRBV7-2
d_call: NA
j_call: TRBJ2-6

cdr3_nt: TGCAGCGCCAGAGACCAAACAGGGGGCGGGACTGAAGCTTTCTTT
cdr3_aa: CSARDQTGGGTEAFF
clone_size: NA
v_call: TRBV29-1
d_call: TRBD1
j_call: TRBJ1-1

cdr3_nt: TGCAGCGTCTACAGGGCAGGGGAGCTGTTTTTT
cdr3_aa: CSVYRAGELFF
clone_size: many
v_call: TRBV29-1
d_call: NA
j_call: TRBJ2-2

cdr3_nt: TGTGCCACCAGTGATTTGGGCAGGGATCTAGGTGCGGAAGAGCAGTACTTC
cdr3_aa: CATSDLGRDLGAEEQYF
clone_size: NA
v_call: TRBV24-1
d_call: NA
j_call: TRBJ2-7

cdr3_nt: TGTGCCAGCAGCTCGACTGGGTTTTCTGGAAACACCATATATTTT
cdr3_aa: CASSSTGFSGNTIYF
clone_size: many
v_call: TRBV7-8
d_call: NA
j_call: TRBJ1-3

cdr3_nt: TGTGCCAGCAGCTTACTGGGCGGGGGGCTCCAAGAGACCCAGTACTTC
cdr3_aa: CASSLLGGGLQETQYF
clone_size: few
v_call: TRBV7-6
d_call: TRBD2
j_call: TRBJ2-5

cdr3_nt: TGTGCCAGCAGCTTGGGACTCCTACCGGGACAGGGGGGTACTGAAGCTTTCTTT
cdr3_aa: CASSLGLLPGQGGTEAFF
clone_size: few
v_call: TRBV5-5
d_call: TRBD1
j_call: TRBJ1-1

cdr3_nt: TGTGCCAGCAGTCCCGTGACTAGCGGGGGGGTAGATACGCAGTATTTT
cdr3_aa: CASSPVTSGGVDTQYF
clone_size: many
v_call: TRBV7-9
d_call: TRBD2
j_call: TRBJ2-3

cdr3_nt: TGTGCCAGCAGCTTAACACCGGGCCCCCAAGGTGCTTTCTTT
cdr3_aa: CASSLTPGPQGAFF
clone_size: NA
v_call: TRBV7-3
d_call: NA
j_call: TRBJ1-1

cdr3_nt: TGCAGCGTTGATTTTCGGCCAGGAAGCTACGAGCAGTACTTC
cdr3_aa: CSVDFRPGSYEQYF
clone_size: NA
v_call: TRBV29-1
d_call: NA
j_call: TRBJ2-7

cdr3_nt: TGCAGCGTTGAAGATTCCCCAGATACGCAGTATTTT
cdr3_aa: CSVEDSPDTQYF
clone_size: NA
v_call: TRBV29-1
d_call: NA
j_call: TRBJ2-3

cdr3_nt: TGTGCCATCAGAGCTGGGGCATGGGATAATTCACCCCTCCACTTT
cdr3_aa: CAIRAGAWDNSPLHF
clone_size: many
v_call: TRBV10-3
d_call: NA
j_call: TRBJ1-6

cdr3_nt: TGTGCCAGTGGGTTAATGAACACTGAAGCTTTCTTT
cdr3_aa: CASGLMNTEAFF
clone_size: many
v_call: TRBV9
d_call: NA
j_call: TRBJ1-1

cdr3_nt: TGTGCCAGCAGTAAGGGGTTCTCTGGAAACACCATATATTTT
cdr3_aa: CASSKGFSGNTIYF
clone_size: NA
v_call: TRBV6-1
d_call: NA
j_call: TRBJ1-3

cdr3_nt: TGTGCCATCAGTGCGGGACAGGGGAGGAACACCGGGGAGCTGTTTTTT
cdr3_aa: CAISAGQGRNTGELFF
clone_size: NA
v_call: TRBV10-3
d_call: TRBD1
j_call: TRBJ2-2

cdr3_nt: TGTGCCAGCAGCTTAACCGGGCCTACGAACACCGGGGAGCTGTTTTTT
cdr3_aa: CASSLTGPTNTGELFF
clone_size: many
v_call: TRBV7-3
d_call: NA
j_call: TRBJ2-2

cdr3_nt: TGTGCCAGCTCGGCAGGGAGCGTCGTATCCTACGAGCAGTACTTC
cdr3_aa: CASSAGSVVSYEQYF
clone_size: once
v_call: TRBV11-1
d_call: NA
j_call: TRBJ2-7

cdr3_nt: TGTGCCAGCAGTGGAACAGGACTAGCGGGGGGGACAGATACGCAGTATTTT
cdr3_aa: CASSGTGLAGGTDTQYF
clone_size: once
v_call: TRBV9
d_call: TRBD2
j_call: TRBJ2-3

cdr3_nt: TGCAGTGGGTCTGCGGACACCTACGAGCAGTACTTC
cdr3_aa: CSGSADTYEQYF
clone_size: many
v_call: TRBV20-1
d_call: NA
j_call: TRBJ2-7

cdr3_nt: TGTGCCAGCAGACCCGGGACAGACCATCAGCCCCAGCATTTT
cdr3_aa: CASRPGTDHQPQHF
clone_size: many
v_call: TRBV12-3/TRBV12-4
d_call: TRBD1
j_call: TRBJ1-5

cdr3_nt: TGTGCCAGCAGATCAGGACTAGCGGGAGGGTTATCCTACAATGAGCAGTTCTTC
cdr3_aa: CASRSGLAGGLSYNEQFF
clone_size: once
v_call: TRBV7-1
d_call: TRBD2
j_call: TRBJ2-1

cdr3_nt: TGTGCCAGCAGTGGGTCGACAGGCCAAGAGACCCAGTACTTC
cdr3_aa: CASSGSTGQETQYF
clone_size: NA
v_call: TRBV2
d_call: NA
j_call: TRBJ2-5

cdr3_nt: TGTGCCAGCAGTGGCTCCGAGCGGGACCCAGATACGCAGTATTTT
cdr3_aa: CASSGSERDPDTQYF
clone_size: NA
v_call: TRBV6-4
d_call: TRBD2
j_call: TRBJ2-3

cdr3_nt: TGTGCCAGCAGTTCCCGGGGCGGGAGGTTCTACAATGAGCAGTTCTTC
cdr3_aa: CASSSRGGRFYNEQFF
clone_size: NA
v_call: TRBV27
d_call: TRBD2
j_call: TRBJ2-1

cdr3_nt: TGTGCCAGCAGCCTCGGGGGGGGCAGAGAGGGCCACGAGCAGTACTTC
cdr3_aa: CASSLGGGREGHEQYF
clone_size: many
v_call: TRBV13
d_call: TRBD2
j_call: TRBJ2-7

cdr3_nt: TGTGCCAGCACCACGACAGGTTTCGACTATGGCTACACCTTC
cdr3_aa: CASTTTGFDYGYTF
clone_size: many
v_call: TRBV5-6
d_call: NA
j_call: TRBJ1-2

cdr3_nt: TGTGCCAGCAGTTTAAGGCGCAATGAGCAGTTCTTC
cdr3_aa: CASSLRRNEQFF
clone_size: NA
v_call: TRBV28
d_call: NA
j_call: TRBJ2-1

cdr3_nt: TGTGCCAGCAGGCGGACTAGCGACAACAATGAGCAGTTCTTC
cdr3_aa: CASRRTSDNNEQFF
clone_size: many
v_call: TRBV7-3
d_call: TRBD2
j_call: TRBJ2-1

cdr3_nt: TGTGCCAGCAGCGTAGACGACAGGGCTGGAAACACCATATATTTT
cdr3_aa: CASSVDDRAGNTIYF
clone_size: many
v_call: TRBV9
d_call: TRBD1
j_call: TRBJ1-3

cdr3_nt: TGTGCCAGCAGCGCACAGGGGGCCCAAGAGACCCAGTACTTC
cdr3_aa: CASSAQGAQETQYF
clone_size: NA
v_call: TRBV7-3
d_call: TRBD1
j_call: TRBJ2-5

cdr3_nt: TGTGCCAGCAGCCTCCGACAGGACGAGCAGTACTTC
cdr3_aa: CASSLRQDEQYF
clone_size: many
v_call: TRBV7-9
d_call: NA
j_call: TRBJ2-7